These 18 T cell receptor beta chains came from one sample sequenced in a study of cytotoxic CD8 clonotypes in ibrutinib-treated CLL. Data came from immunoSEQ multiplex PCR; TCRdb stores just in-frame clones and leaves some out. The sample consists of about 130,000 clones, 80% to 90% of them appearing once. The sample was PBMCs, taken after 24 months of ibrutinib treatment. The receptors were sampled from a human donor with chronic lymphocytic leukemia.

The chain carries TRBV5-1 and TRBJ2-7, with 10 bases matching TRBD1. The V gene end was trimmed by 4 bases and the J gene end by 3 bases; junction bases not matched to a gene: 4. The CDR3 is 14 amino acids. Germline CDR1 SGHRS, CDR2 YFSETQ. The CDR3 region has the DNA TGCGCCAGCAGCCAGGGACAGGGGATCTACGAGCAGTACTTC. Its protein is CASSQGQGIYEQYF.

The chain has TRBV28 and TRBJ2-7, with D perhaps TRBD1 or TRBD2 (6 bases each). The V gene's germline CDR1 is MDHEN and CDR2 SYDVKM. This CDR3 spans 16 amino acids. Trimming cost V 1 base and J 4 bases, with 17 bases left between them. CDR3 residues: CASSLYPPGAKYEQYF. CDR3 in DNA: TGTGCCAGCAGTTTATACCCCCCGGGGGCAAAGTACGAGCAGTACTTC.

This clone turned up a few times. The chain employs TRBV30 and TRBJ1-1, with D unclear. V was clipped by 3 bases and J by 7 bases, with 9 bases between them. This CDR3 is 11 amino acids long. Germline CDR1 and CDR2: GTSNPN and SVGIG (reference sequence). The CDR3 DNA follows: TGTGCCTGGAGCCCTACCTATGAAGCTTTCTTT. It yields the protein CAWSPTYEAFF.

The gene calls are TRBV28 and TRBJ2-4; D gene unclear. CDR3 length equals 14 residues. The germline V and J ends were trimmed by 3 bases and 3 bases, with 9 bases remaining between them. Germline V gives CDR1 MDHEN, CDR2 SYDVKM. The CDR3 DNA sequence: TGTGCCAGCAGTTTCGGCAGAGGCAAAAACATTCAGTACTTC. Translating it yields CASSFGRGKNIQYF.

The CDR3 sequence: CASSSASGGTGKSHEQYF. The CDR3 region has the DNA TGTGCCAGTAGTTCCGCGTCTGGCGGTACTGGAAAGAGCCACGAGCAGTACTTC. The V call is TRBV19, the J call TRBJ2-7; unclear D gene. Germline CDR1 LNHDA, CDR2 SQIVND (reference sequence). This CDR3 spans 18 amino acids. V lost 5 bases, J lost 5 bases, and 28 bases lay in between.

The V call is TRBV2, the J call TRBJ2-7; a possible D gene is TRBD2 (6 bases). The CDR3 covers 15 residues. Germline assignment: CDR1 SNHLY and CDR2 FYNNEI. Trimming removed 5 bases at V and 2 bases at J, with 16 bases between. The DNA for the CDR3 is TGTGCCAGCAGTCTTGAGGGCGGCGGGGCCTACGAGCAGTACTTC. It codes for CASSLEGGGAYEQYF.

This clone was counted once. V and J are TRBV15 and TRBJ2-3; no firm D call. V lost 0 bases, J lost 1 base, and 8 bases lay in between. The CDR3 consists of 15 residues. In germline, CDR1 is LNHNV, CDR2 YYDKDF (reference sequence). Written as DNA, the CDR3 is TGTGCCACCAGCAGAGATAACAGCCGCACAGATACGCAGTATTTT. Translated, it gives CATSRDNSRTDTQYF.

The V gene is TRBV9, the J gene TRBJ1-1; 9 bases match TRBD1. J lost 0 bases, V lost 3 bases, and 9 bases had no gene match. Looked up from germline, CDR1 is SGDLS and CDR2 is YYNGEE. The CDR3 totals 17 residues. The CDR3 nucleotides are TGTGCCAGCAGCGAGGACAGGGGAGGGTGGGTGAACACTGAAGCTTTCTTT. Its translation: CASSEDRGGWVNTEAFF.

This sequence joins TRBV27 and TRBJ1-5, with 11 bases lining up with TRBD1. The germline CDR1 and CDR2 sequences are MNHEY and SMNVEV (reference sequence). V dropped 10 bases and J dropped 0; count of bases not matched to a gene: 14. This CDR3 has 18 residues. CDR3 loop: CATRSSGTGGYSNQPQHF. For the CDR3, the DNA is TGTGCCACCAGATCCTCCGGGACAGGGGGTTATAGCAATCAGCCCCAGCATTTT.

The J gene is TRBJ2-1, the V gene TRBV7-2; TRBD2 aligns across 14 bases. Germline loops: CDR1 SGHTA, CDR2 FQGNSA. The CDR3 loop spans 16 amino acids. V was pared by 1 base and J by 9 bases, with 5 bases of the junction left unmatched. For the CDR3, the DNA is TGTGCCAGCAGCTTAGTGGGGACTAGCGGGAGCGGTGAGCAGTTCTTC. Translating gives CASSLVGTSGSGEQFF.

The chain joins TRBV7-2 to TRBJ1-1; D may be TRBD1 (6 bases). Trimming pared 6 bases from V and 0 bases from J, leaving 14 bases between. CDR1 and CDR2 (germline): SGHTA, FQGNSA. The CDR3 runs 15 residues. DNA of the CDR3: TGTGCCAGCAGGGCCCCGCGACAGGTGAACACTGAAGCTTTCTTT. Protein: CASRAPRQVNTEAFF.

This rearrangement joins TRBV30 to TRBJ2-5; D tentatively reads TRBD1 or TRBD2 (6 bases each). The V and J ends lost 8 bases and 4 bases respectively, with 23 bases between them. This CDR3 is built from 15 residues. Germline CDR1 reads GTSNPN; CDR2 reads SVGIG (reference sequence). CDR3 coding DNA: TGTGCCCGGGGAGGACAGCAGGGTGTCGGAGAGACCCAGTACTTC. Protein sequence: CARGGQQGVGETQYF.

V and J are TRBV9 and TRBJ1-4; 7 bases match TRBD1. Germline lookup yields CDR1 SGDLS and CDR2 YYNGEE. Trimming took 2 bases from V and 4 from J; bases not matched to a gene: 5. The CDR3 is made up of 15 amino acids. The CDR3 protein is CASSVNRGNNEKLFF. The CDR3 nucleotides are TGTGCCAGCAGCGTTAACAGGGGAAATAATGAAAAACTGTTTTTT.

This clone was found a few times. This sequence joins TRBV27 and TRBJ1-2, with TRBD1 matching 10 bases. In germline, CDR1 is MNHEY, CDR2 SMNVEV (reference sequence). The CDR3 runs 13 residues. V dropped 3 bases and J dropped 7; count of bases not matched to a gene: 2. CDR3 sequence: CASSFGDRGGYTF. The DNA of the CDR3 is TGTGCCAGCAGTTTTGGGGACAGGGGTGGCTACACCTTC.

There are many counts of this clone. The chain couples TRBV7-2 to TRBJ1-2; tentatively, D is TRBD1 (6 bases). CDR3 length: 14 residues. Germline CDR1 SGHTA, CDR2 FQGNSA. Deletions cut 5 bases from V and 7 bases from J, with 17 bases between. In DNA form, the CDR3 reads TGTGCCAGCAGCCTAGGCTCAGGGGTGGGTGGCTACACCTTC. Translation gives CASSLGSGVGGYTF.

The chain has TRBV7-2 and TRBJ1-5; 7 nucleotides match TRBD1. Germline assignment: CDR1 SGHTA and CDR2 FQGNSA. The CDR3 contains 15 residues. Trimming at V came to 5 bases and at J to 2 bases, leaving 6 bases not matched to a gene. The CDR3 coding sequence is TGTGCCAGCAGCGCCACAGGGACAGGCAATCAGCCCCAGCATTTT. It encodes CASSATGTGNQPQHF.

This rearrangement joins TRBV11-3 to TRBJ1-1; D gene unclear. The V end was cut by 2 bases, the J end by 1 base, with 14 bases between. The CDR3 runs to 16 residues. Germline loops: CDR1 SGHNT, CDR2 YENEEA. DNA of the CDR3: TGTGCCAGCAGCTTACGAGACATCCCCACGAACACTGAAGCTTTCTTT. Its protein product is CASSLRDIPTNTEAFF.

V is TRBV27 and J is TRBJ1-1; 9 bases match TRBD1. This CDR3 has 19 amino acids. The V and J ends lost 2 bases and 0 bases, in that order; junction bases with no gene match: 13. CDR1 and CDR2 (germline): MNHEY, SMNVEV (reference sequence). Here the CDR3 reads CASSLGTGQGMLLNTEAFF. CDR3 in DNA: TGTGCCAGCAGTTTAGGGACCGGACAGGGGATGCTGTTGAACACTGAAGCTTTCTTT.